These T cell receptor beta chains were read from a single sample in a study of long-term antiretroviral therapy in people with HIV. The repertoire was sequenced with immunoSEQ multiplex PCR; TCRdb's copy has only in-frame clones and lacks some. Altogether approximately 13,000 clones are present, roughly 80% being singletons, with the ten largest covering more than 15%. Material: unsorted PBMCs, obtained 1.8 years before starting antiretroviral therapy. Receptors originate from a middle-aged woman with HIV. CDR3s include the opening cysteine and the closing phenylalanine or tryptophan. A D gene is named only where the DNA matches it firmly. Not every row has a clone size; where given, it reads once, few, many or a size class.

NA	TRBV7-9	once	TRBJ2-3	CASSRVMGASTDTQYF	TGTGCCAGCAGCCGAGTGATGGGGGCAAGCACAGATACGCAGTATTTT
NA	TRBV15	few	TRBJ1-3	CATSRDPLQGSPGNTIYF	TGTGCCACCAGCAGAGATCCCCTGCAGGGGAGTCCTGGAAACACCATATATTTT
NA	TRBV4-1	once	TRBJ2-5	CASSQDSFSKETQYF	TGCGCCAGCAGCCAAGATAGTTTCAGCAAAGAGACCCAGTACTTC
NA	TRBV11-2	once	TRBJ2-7	CASSFSQYEQYF	TGTGCCAGCAGCTTTTCCCAATACGAGCAGTACTTC
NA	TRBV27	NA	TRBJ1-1	CASSLRADPRGTEAFF	TGTGCCAGCAGTTTAAGGGCGGACCCCCGGGGGACTGAAGCTTTCTTT
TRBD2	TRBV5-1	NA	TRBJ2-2	CASWASGYTGELFF	TGCGCCAGCTGGGCTAGCGGGTACACCGGGGAGCTGTTTTTT
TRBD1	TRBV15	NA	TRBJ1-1	CATSRGQGSNTEAFF	TGTGCCACCAGCAGGGGACAGGGATCGAACACTGAAGCTTTCTTT
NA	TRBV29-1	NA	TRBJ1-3	CSVGLGQDSGNTIYF	TGCAGCGTTGGATTGGGACAAGACTCTGGAAACACCATATATTTT
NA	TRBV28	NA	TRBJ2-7	CASSLRSVSYEQYF	TGTGCCAGCAGTTTAAGGAGTGTCTCCTACGAGCAGTACTTC
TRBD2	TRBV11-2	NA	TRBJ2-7	CASSSTSGSLYYEQYF	TGTGCCAGCAGCTCCACTAGCGGGAGCCTCTATTACGAGCAGTACTTC
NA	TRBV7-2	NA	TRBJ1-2	CASSLNSQGPYGYTF	TGTGCCAGCAGCTTAAATTCCCAGGGACCCTATGGCTACACCTTC
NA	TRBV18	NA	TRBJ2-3	CASSPNRQGTDTQYF	TGTGCCAGCTCACCAAATCGACAGGGCACAGATACGCAGTATTTT
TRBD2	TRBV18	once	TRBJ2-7	CASSQNLAGGPDEQYF	TGTGCCAGCTCACAAAACCTAGCGGGAGGGCCGGACGAGCAGTACTTC
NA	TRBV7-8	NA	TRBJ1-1	CASSPPGSTFQAFF	TGTGCCAGCAGCCCACCGGGGTCCACCTTTCAAGCTTTCTTT
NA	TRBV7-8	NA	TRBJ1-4	CASSSPQGKANEKLFF	TGTGCCAGCAGCTCGCCACAGGGAAAGGCTAATGAAAAACTGTTTTTT
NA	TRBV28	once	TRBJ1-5	CASSRDNSNQPQHF	TGTGCCAGCAGTCGGGACAATAGCAATCAGCCCCAGCATTTT
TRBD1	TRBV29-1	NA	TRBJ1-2	CSVGGTGGIYGYTF	TGCAGCGTTGGAGGGACAGGGGGCATCTATGGCTACACCTTC
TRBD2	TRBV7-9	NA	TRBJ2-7	CASSFTSGFNEQYF	TGTGCCAGCAGCTTTACTAGCGGGTTTAACGAGCAGTACTTC
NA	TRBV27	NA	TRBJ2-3	CASSLRPLGHTTDTQYF	TGTGCCAGCAGTTTACGGCCTTTGGGACATACGACAGATACGCAGTATTTT
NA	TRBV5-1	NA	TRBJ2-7	CASSLEAVSYEQYF	TGCGCCAGCAGCTTGGAGGCGGTTTCCTACGAGCAGTACTTC
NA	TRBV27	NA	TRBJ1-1	CASSYTETTEAFF	TGTGCCAGCAGTTACACAGAGACCACTGAAGCTTTCTTT
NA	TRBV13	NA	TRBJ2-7	CASSLTPHEQYF	TGTGCCAGCAGCTTAACGCCCCACGAGCAGTACTTC
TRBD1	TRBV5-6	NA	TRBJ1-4	CASSSLRDLGQGFEKLFF	TGTGCCAGCAGCAGCCTGCGGGACCTGGGACAGGGGTTTGAAAAACTGTTTTTT
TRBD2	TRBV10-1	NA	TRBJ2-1	CASSELARERYEQFF	TGCGCCAGCAGTGAGTTGGCGCGGGAGCGGTATGAGCAGTTCTTC
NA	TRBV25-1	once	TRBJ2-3	CASSEYWGTGGTDTQYF	TGTGCCAGCAGTGAATATTGGGGGACCGGGGGCACAGATACGCAGTATTTT
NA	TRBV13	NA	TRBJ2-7	CASSLQGRSYEQYF	TGTGCCAGCAGCTTACAGGGAAGATCGTACGAGCAGTACTTC
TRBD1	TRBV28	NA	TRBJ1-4	CATSDRGRLKLFF	TGTGCCACCTCGGACAGGGGGCGCTTAAAACTGTTTTTT
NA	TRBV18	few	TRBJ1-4	CASSRGENEKLFF	TGTGCCAGCTCACGGGGGGAAAATGAAAAACTGTTTTTT
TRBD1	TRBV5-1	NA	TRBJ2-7	CASRDRGSSYEQYF	TGCGCCAGCCGCGACAGGGGAAGCTCCTACGAGCAGTACTTC
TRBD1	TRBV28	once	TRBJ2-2	CASRTGGLIGELFF	TGTGCCAGCAGAACAGGGGGCCTCATCGGGGAGCTGTTTTTT